One sample yielded the 25 T cell receptor beta chains listed below, sequenced in a study of vaccination and CD4 T cells after COVID-19. These receptors have no known antigen. Sample treatment: roughly 11-day PBMC culture with coronavirus spike peptide pools or control peptides (ViraFEST assay). An Oncomine TCR Beta short-read assay was used to sequence the DNA from cultured CD4+ T cells. TCRdb fed the PCR reads into MiXCR, producing one record per CDR3 protein. The sample lists around 11,000 distinct CDR3 sequences, about two thirds occurring once. The source was CD4+ T cells from blood, cultured in vitro, collected before SARS-CoV-2 vaccination. All receptors derive from a human donor who had recovered from COVID-19.

This sequence joins TRBV6-2 or TRBV6-3 and TRBJ1-1, with TRBD1 identical over 7 bases. The V segment lost 2 bases and the J segment 11 bases; nucleotides outside the gene matches: 14. Germline CDR1 reads MNHEY; CDR2 reads SVGEGT. The CDR3 spans 15 residues. CDR3 amino acids: CASSYDRVSPVVAFF. The CDR3, as DNA: TGTGCCAGCAGTTACGACAGGGTTTCCCCCGTGGTCGCTTTCTTT.

V usage is TRBV5-1 and J usage is TRBJ2-7, with 9 bases matching TRBD1. V trimming: 1 base; J trimming: 5 bases; junction bases outside the gene matches: 7. Germline V gene sequence: CDR1 SGHRS, CDR2 YFSETQ. This CDR3 is built from 15 residues. CDR3 DNA sequence: TGCGCCAGCAGCTTGATCGGACAGGGGAGCCACGAGCAGTACTTC. This gives the protein CASSLIGQGSHEQYF.

In its sample, this clonotype was seen once. The V and J genes are TRBV18 and TRBJ1-1, with no clear D. There are 13 residues in the CDR3. V was cut by 4 bases and J by 1 base, with 7 bases left in between. The germline V gene encodes CDR1 KGHSH and CDR2 LQKENI. The CDR3 DNA is TGTGCCAGCTCACTTGGAAGGAACACTGAAGCTTTCTTT. Protein product: CASSLGRNTEAFF.

V gene TRBV20-1 combines with J gene TRBJ2-7; 10 bases map to TRBD2. Germline lookup yields CDR1 DFQATT and CDR2 SNEGSKA (reference sequence). The CDR3 runs 16 residues. The J segment lost 2 bases and the V segment lost 3 bases, leaving 10 bases of the junction unmatched. The CDR3 nucleotides are TGCAGTGCTAGGCCTGGGGCCAGCGGGAGGGCCTACGAGCAGTACTTC. It is translated as CSARPGASGRAYEQYF.

The CDR3 DNA reads as TGTGCCAGCAGTTTACTTACAGGAAACCAAGAGACCCAGTACTTC. Protein sequence: CASSLLTGNQETQYF. The rearrangement uses TRBV28 and TRBJ2-5; TRBD1 is a possible D gene (5 bases). The CDR3 has 15 residues. V gave up 2 bases and J gave up 0 bases, with 10 bases separating them. Germline loops: CDR1 MDHEN, CDR2 SYDVKM.

Here the CDR3 DNA reads TGTGCCAGCAGCTTACCGACTAGCGGGAGCGAGACCCAGTACTTC. This translates into CASSLPTSGSETQYF. This chain connects TRBV7-2 to TRBJ2-5; 12 bases line up with TRBD2. The CDR3 totals 15 residues. Germline CDR1 SGHTA, CDR2 FQGNSA. Losses at the gene ends were 2 bases for V and 5 bases for J; bases not matched to a gene: 3. Based on the CDR3 plus reference TRBV7-2 and TRBJ2-5, the full variable domain is GAGVSQSPSNKVTEKGKDVELRCDPISGHTALYWYRQSLGQGLEFLIYFQGNSAPDKSGLPSDRFSAERTGGSVSTLTIQRTQQEDSAVYLCASSLPTSGSETQYFGPGTRLLVL.

V gene TRBV6-1 combines with J gene TRBJ2-7, with 10 bases that match TRBD1. Germline CDR1 MNHNS, CDR2 SASEGT. This CDR3 has 12 residues. J gave up 12 bases and V 7 bases, and 9 bases lay outside the gene matches. CDR3 nucleotides: TGTGCCAGCACCAGACCGGGACAGGGGACGTACTTC. This translates into CASTRPGQGTYF.

A single count supports this clonotype. The chain uses TRBV2 and TRBJ1-2; the match to TRBD1 covers 11 bases. The V gene's germline CDR1 is SNHLY and CDR2 FYNNEI. V lost 6 bases to trimming and J lost 7 bases; unmatched junction nucleotides: 10. The CDR3 extends over 15 amino acids. CDR3 sequence (DNA): TGTGCCAGCAGCGGGGGACAGGGGGTTTTTGGTGGCTACACCTTC. It codes for CASSGGQGVFGGYTF.

The chain uses TRBV4-2 and TRBJ2-5; D not resolved. Germline CDR1 LGHNA, CDR2 YNFKEQ. This CDR3 spans 15 amino acids. With 0 bases removed from V and 0 bases from J, the gap between germline ends came to 8 bases. CDR3 amino acids: CASSQDAGYQETQYF. The CDR3 DNA reads as TGTGCCAGCAGCCAAGATGCCGGGTACCAAGAGACCCAGTACTTC.

The rearrangement joins TRBV20-1 to TRBJ2-7; D unclear. The CDR3 runs 16 residues. V gave up 1 base and J gave up 3 bases, with 19 bases separating them. Germline CDR1 is DFQATT and CDR2 is SNEGSKA (reference sequence). Here the CDR3 reads CSARAPPRAGIYEQYF. In DNA, the CDR3 is TGCAGTGCTAGAGCCCCCCCACGGGCTGGGATCTACGAGCAGTACTTC.

The gene calls are TRBV29-1 and TRBJ1-1; D uncertain. The germline V gene has CDR1 SQVTM and CDR2 ANQGSEA. The CDR3 has 10 amino acids. The germline V and J ends were trimmed by 3 bases and 7 bases, with 6 bases remaining between them. CDR3 coding DNA: TGCAGCGTTGAGGTTGTTGAAGCTTTCTTT. This translates into CSVEVVEAFF.

The rearrangement links TRBV19 to TRBJ1-4; 7 bases are a match to TRBD1. The CDR3 contains 13 residues. Germline CDR1 and CDR2: LNHDA and SQIVND (reference sequence). The junction had 8 bases not matched to a gene; V was cut back by 9 bases and J by 7 bases. The CDR3 loop reads CASQRGHGEKLFF. The CDR3 coding sequence is TGTGCCAGCCAGAGGGGGCACGGTGAAAAACTGTTTTTT.

This clonotype was seen only a few times. The chain combines TRBV7-2 with TRBJ2-4; 9 nucleotides match TRBD1. After removal of 7 bases from V and 5 bases from J, the junction contained 6 bases not matched to a gene. The CDR3 covers 14 residues. CDR1 is SGHTA, CDR2 FQGNSA, per germline. DNA for the CDR3: TGTGCCAGCACAGTTGGACAGGGGCAAAACATTCAGTACTTC. It is translated as CASTVGQGQNIQYF.

This clonotype was seen once. The chain has TRBV28 and TRBJ2-7; a possible D gene is TRBD1 (5 bases). Trimming shortened V by 5 bases and J by 3 bases, and 14 bases separated the two germline ends. CDR1 is MDHEN, CDR2 SYDVKM, per germline. The CDR3 is made up of 14 amino acids. CDR3 sequence: CASSPPTDNYEQYF. The CDR3 bases are TGTGCCAGCAGTCCGCCGACAGACAACTACGAGCAGTACTTC. Full variable domain (outside the CDR3, taken from reference TRBV28 and TRBJ2-7): DVKVTQSSRYLVKRTGEKVFLECVQDMDHENMFWYRQDPGLGLRLIYFSYDVKMKEKGDIPEGYSVSREKKERFSLILESASTNQTSMYLCASSPPTDNYEQYFGPGTRLTVT.

This chain uses TRBV6-1 with TRBJ1-2, with 7 bases that match TRBD1. The CDR3 runs 15 residues. Germline lookup yields CDR1 MNHNS and CDR2 SASEGT. Losses at the gene ends were 4 bases for V and 2 bases for J; bases not matched to a gene: 7. CDR3 in amino acids: CASSGPGGWNYGYTF. CDR3 nucleotides: TGTGCCAGCAGTGGTCCAGGGGGTTGGAACTATGGCTACACCTTC.

V gene TRBV15 combines with J gene TRBJ1-2; D is possibly TRBD1 (6 bases). Germline CDR1 LNHNV, CDR2 YYDKDF (reference sequence). This CDR3 contains 13 residues. Trimming pared 4 bases from V and 7 bases from J, leaving 13 bases between. The DNA for the CDR3 is TGTGCCACCAGCACAAACAGGGAGGGTGGCTACACCTTC. It translates to CATSTNREGGYTF.

This clonotype occurred a few times. The chain uses TRBV28 and TRBJ2-5; D is uncertain. Germline CDR1 MDHEN, CDR2 SYDVKM. CDR3 length equals 12 residues. V was pared by 4 bases and J by 2 bases, with 5 bases between. CDR3: CASSSSQETQYF. The CDR3 DNA is TGTGCCAGCAGTTCTTCTCAAGAGACCCAGTACTTC.

This clonotype has only a few counts. V and J are TRBV2 and TRBJ1-6; the match to TRBD1 covers 10 bases. This CDR3 comprises 14 residues. V shed 6 bases and J 9 bases; nucleotides not matched to a gene: 5. CDR1 and CDR2 from the germline V gene are SNHLY and FYNNEI. CDR3 in DNA: TGTGCCAGCAGCCGACAGGGGGCAGGTTCACCCCTCCACTTT. It encodes CASSRQGAGSPLHF.

This clonotype was counted between two and nine times. The CDR3 region has the DNA TGTGCCACCAGCAGAGGGTATCCAGGGAGGGCTAATGAAAAACTGTTTTTT. As protein: CATSRGYPGRANEKLFF. The V and J genes are TRBV15 and TRBJ1-4; TRBD1 might be the D (5 bases). Trimming stripped 1 base from V and 3 bases from J, with 15 bases between. This CDR3 has 17 amino acids. Germline CDR1 LNHNV, CDR2 YYDKDF (reference sequence).

J is TRBJ1-1 and V is TRBV29-1, with a tentative D call TRBD1 (6 bases). Germline CDR1 is SQVTM and CDR2 is ANQGSEA. This CDR3 spans 13 amino acids. V shed 6 bases and J shed 1 base, with 12 bases lying between them. The CDR3 bases are TGCAGCGTACTGGGACAACGGAACACTGAAGCTTTCTTT. It yields the protein CSVLGQRNTEAFF.

The table lists this clonotype with a few counts. This chain links TRBV2 with TRBJ2-5; D is perhaps TRBD1 (6 bases). This CDR3 has 15 amino acids. Germline V CDR1 and CDR2: SNHLY, FYNNEI. Trimming took 3 bases from V and 2 from J, leaving 13 bases between them. CDR3 nucleotides: TGTGCCAGCAGTGACCTACAGGGTCAGCAAGAGACCCAGTACTTC. It is translated as CASSDLQGQQETQYF.

The chain joins TRBV7-9 to TRBJ2-3; unclear D gene. Trimming shortened V by 8 bases and J by 0 bases, and 9 bases separated the two germline ends. CDR3 length: 13 amino acids. Germline V CDR1 and CDR2: SEHNR, FQNEAQ (reference sequence). The CDR3 DNA reads as TGTGCCAGCCGCCTGGCTAGCACAGATACGCAGTATTTT. Residues: CASRLASTDTQYF.

The chain links TRBV6-1 to TRBJ2-5; tentatively, D is TRBD2 (5 bases). CDR3 length: 14 amino acids. Trimming took 7 bases from V and 4 from J, leaving 16 bases between them. Per germline, CDR1 MNHNS and CDR2 SASEGT. The CDR3 reads CASTPSFAGETQYF. CDR3 nucleotides: TGTGCCAGCACCCCCAGCTTCGCGGGAGAGACCCAGTACTTC.

The genes are TRBV29-1 and TRBJ2-3; D may be TRBD1 (7 bases). V was cut by 7 bases and J by 5 bases, with 22 bases left in between. Germline values: CDR1 SQVTM, CDR2 ANQGSEA. The CDR3 has 15 residues. The DNA for the CDR3 is TGCAGCGCATCGATGGCCAGGGGGAGGATAGATACGCAGTATTTT. Translation: CSASMARGRIDTQYF.

The chain is built from TRBV28 and TRBJ2-7; perhaps TRBD1 as D (6 bases). There are 15 residues in the CDR3. V gave up 3 bases and J gave up 5 bases, with 17 bases separating them. Germline V gene sequence: CDR1 MDHEN, CDR2 SYDVKM. CDR3 sequence (DNA): TGTGCCAGCAGTTTCCTCCGGACAGTCGTGGACGAGCAGTACTTC. Translating it yields CASSFLRTVVDEQYF.